Below, 28 T cell receptor beta chains from the same sample are listed, as sequenced in a study of OX40 agonist ivuxolimab in advanced cancers. Profiled with immunoSEQ multiplex PCR; TCRdb holds only in-frame clones, not every one. There are under 85,000 clones in the sample; about 81% occur only once, and 5% lies in the top ten. Sequencing was performed on CD4+ or CD8+ T cells sorted from blood, taken in a trial of the OX40 agonist ivuxolimab. Receptor source: an adult with an advanced solid tumor such as melanoma, head and neck, liver or kidney cancer.

This chain connects TRBV4-2 to TRBJ1-1; 7 bases are a match to TRBD1. The ends lost 4 bases at V and 11 bases at J; junction bases unmatched: 16. CDR1 LGHNA and CDR2 YNFKEQ come from the germline V gene. This CDR3 contains 15 residues. CDR3 region: CASSPGQTASGSAFF. CDR3 nucleotides: TGTGCCAGCAGCCCGGGACAGACTGCATCTGGCTCCGCTTTCTTT.

The V and J genes are TRBV7-2 and TRBJ1-4; D is ambiguous. Trimming took 3 bases from V and 7 from J, leaving 9 bases between them. The germline V gene encodes CDR1 SGHTA and CDR2 FQGNSA. The CDR3 has 13 residues. The CDR3: CASSFGISEKLFF. The CDR3 nucleotides read TGTGCCAGCAGCTTCGGAATAAGTGAAAAACTGTTTTTT.

This chain links TRBV6-6 with TRBJ1-3; 9 bases are a match to TRBD1. V shed 2 bases and J 5 bases; nucleotides not matched to a gene: 4. The CDR3 consists of 15 residues. The V gene's germline CDR1 is MNHNY and CDR2 SVGAGI (reference sequence). CDR3 amino acids: CASSYTGTGRNTIYF. The CDR3 region has the DNA TGTGCCAGCAGTTACACCGGGACAGGGAGAAACACCATATATTTT.

The rearrangement joins TRBV11-2 to TRBJ2-7; no definite D call. This CDR3 is built from 15 residues. Per the germline V gene, CDR1 is SGHAT and CDR2 is FQNNGV. Trimming removed 2 bases from V and 6 bases from J, with 17 bases in between. The chain's CDR3 is CASSLIVGLRLEQYF. The CDR3, as DNA: TGTGCCAGCAGCTTAATTGTGGGTCTCAGGCTCGAGCAGTACTTC.

The rearrangement joins TRBV7-3 to TRBJ2-2, with 9 positions matching TRBD1. The germline CDR1 and CDR2 sequences are SGHTA and FQGTGA. The CDR3 is made up of 15 amino acids. V lost 4 bases, J lost 4 bases, and 4 bases stayed unmatched. The CDR3 is CASSWGQGGTGELFF. CDR3 nucleotide sequence: TGTGCCAGCAGCTGGGGACAGGGCGGCACCGGGGAGCTGTTTTTT.

V and J are TRBV9 and TRBJ2-7; tentatively, D is TRBD1 (5 bases). CDR3 size: 14 residues. V gave up 1 base and J gave up 0 bases, with 8 bases separating them. The germline V gene has CDR1 SGDLS and CDR2 YYNGEE. CDR3 nucleotides: TGTGCCAGCAGCGTAACGACAGCCTCCTACGAGCAGTACTTC. This encodes CASSVTTASYEQYF.

The V gene is TRBV9, the J gene TRBJ1-4, with 7 positions matching TRBD1. Trimming at V came to 0 bases and at J to 5 bases, leaving 7 bases not matched to a gene. The CDR3 spans 16 residues. Germline V gene lookup returns CDR1 SGDLS and CDR2 YYNGEE. DNA for the CDR3: TGTGCCAGCAGCGTAGATTCCCGACAGGGAAATGAAAAACTGTTTTTT. It is translated as CASSVDSRQGNEKLFF.

This clone was detected only once. The V call is TRBV7-9, the J call TRBJ2-2; 12 nucleotides line up with TRBD2. J lost 7 bases, V lost 6 bases, and 6 bases had no gene match. The CDR3 runs to 15 residues. Germline CDR1 and CDR2: SEHNR and FQNEAQ (reference sequence). The CDR3: CASRRLAGVSGELFF. The CDR3 coding sequence is TGTGCCAGCAGGAGACTAGCGGGAGTCAGCGGGGAGCTGTTTTTT. Full variable domain (remainder filled in from reference TRBV7-9 and TRBJ2-2): DTGVSQNPRHKITKRGQNVTFRCDPISEHNRLYWYRQTLGQGPEFLTYFQNEAQLEKSRLLSDRFSAERPKGSFSTLEIQRTEQGDSAMYLCASRRLAGVSGELFFGEGSRLTVL.

The chain has TRBV5-1 and TRBJ1-5; weak D call: TRBD1 (6 bases). The CDR3 runs to 15 residues. Germline V gives CDR1 SGHRS, CDR2 YFSETQ. Between the trimmed V and J ends, which lost 4 bases and 2 bases, there was a span of 13 bases. The CDR3 DNA reads TGCGCCAGCAGCAGTACAGGGACGGGCAATCAGCCCCAGCATTTT. This sequence encodes CASSSTGTGNQPQHF.

In this sample, this clone turned up once. The chain combines TRBV7-3 with TRBJ2-7; TRBD1 matches at 7 bases. The CDR3 runs to 17 residues. Germline values: CDR1 SGHTA, CDR2 FQGTGA. The ends lost 5 bases at V and 0 bases at J; junction bases unmatched: 13. DNA of the CDR3: TGTGCCAGCAGCCCCATCCCCAGGACAGGAAGCTCCTACGAGCAGTACTTC. It is translated as CASSPIPRTGSSYEQYF.

The V call is TRBV6-1, the J call TRBJ1-4; a weak D match, TRBD1 (5 bases). Germline loops: CDR1 MNHNS, CDR2 SASEGT. The CDR3 has 15 residues. The V end was cut by 0 bases, the J end by 5 bases, with 10 bases between. CDR3 in DNA: TGTGCCAGCAGTGAAGCAGGGTCAGGGAATGAAAAACTGTTTTTT. Its protein product is CASSEAGSGNEKLFF.

The chain has TRBV5-1 and TRBJ2-1, with 10 positions matching TRBD1. With V trimmed by 4 bases and J by 4 bases, 8 bases remained unmatched. The CDR3 totals 16 residues. Looked up from germline, CDR1 is SGHRS and CDR2 is YFSETQ. CDR3 region: CASSRQGASDYNEQFF. The DNA for the CDR3 is TGCGCCAGCAGCAGACAGGGGGCGAGCGATTACAATGAGCAGTTCTTC. Filled out from reference TRBV5-1 and TRBJ2-1, the complete variable domain reads KAGVTQTPRYLIKTRGQQVTLSCSPISGHRSVSWYQQTPGQGLQFLFEYFSETQRNKGNFPGRFSGRQFSNSRSEMNVSTLELGDSALYLCASSRQGASDYNEQFFGPGTRLTVL.

This rearrangement joins TRBV7-8 to TRBJ2-1, with D perhaps given as TRBD1 or TRBD2 (5 bases each). V lost 7 bases to trimming and J lost 0 bases, with 13 bases between them. The CDR3 is made up of 15 amino acids. The germline V gene has CDR1 SGHVS and CDR2 FQNEAQ. The chain's CDR3 is CASTTSGASYNEQFF. The DNA of the CDR3 is TGTGCCAGCACCACCTCCGGGGCCTCCTACAATGAGCAGTTCTTC.

The chain is built from TRBV18 and TRBJ2-1; 8 bases are a match to TRBD2. V dropped 0 bases and J dropped 5; count of bases not matched to a gene: 3. The V gene's germline CDR1 is KGHSH and CDR2 LQKENI. This CDR3 region has 15 residues. The CDR3 nucleotides read TGTGCCAGCTCACCACCACTAGCGGAACACAATGAGCAGTTCTTC. Encoded protein: CASSPPLAEHNEQFF.

This clone showed up just a few times. V usage is TRBV10-2 and J usage is TRBJ1-2, with D possibly matching TRBD1 (6 bases). The ends were cut back, 4 bases at V and 5 bases at J, with 11 bases in the middle. Germline CDR1 and CDR2: WSHSY and SAAADI. The CDR3 extends over 13 amino acids. The CDR3 nucleotides are TGCGCCAGCAGTGTTCCAGGGGAATATGGCTACACCTTC. This encodes CASSVPGEYGYTF.

The rearrangement links TRBV5-4 to TRBJ2-4; 13 bases are shared with TRBD2. CDR1 is SGHNT, CDR2 YYREEE, per germline (reference sequence). V shed 4 bases and J 8 bases; nucleotides not matched to a gene: 9. The CDR3 contains 16 residues. The CDR3 loop is CASSRELAGGRDIQYF. The CDR3 DNA follows: TGTGCCAGCAGCAGGGAACTAGCGGGGGGGCGGGACATTCAGTACTTC.

In this sample, this clone is medium-sized (0.01 to 0.1%). The V call is TRBV9, the J call TRBJ1-2, with 8 positions matching TRBD1. This CDR3 is 15 amino acids long. The V gene's germline CDR1 is SGDLS and CDR2 YYNGEE. V shed 3 bases, J shed 5 bases, and the junction held 9 bases outside the gene matches. Here the CDR3 DNA reads TGTGCCAGCAGCGCCGGTCATCAGGGGGCGTATGGCTACACCTTC. It specifies CASSAGHQGAYGYTF.

This chain connects TRBV6-5 to TRBJ2-7; TRBD1 matches at 9 bases. The CDR3 sequence is 13 residues long. The trim removed 7 bases at V and 5 bases at J, leaving 6 bases unmatched. CDR1 and CDR2 (germline): MNHEY, SVGAGI. The CDR3 reads CASTRQGGHEQYF. The CDR3 nucleotides are TGTGCCAGCACCCGACAGGGGGGCCACGAGCAGTACTTC.

This chain connects TRBV18 to TRBJ2-5; 9 bases are shared with TRBD2. CDR3 size: 16 residues. Germline CDR1 and CDR2: KGHSH and LQKENI. V was clipped by 2 bases and J by 4 bases; unmatched bases: 8. The CDR3 DNA follows: TGTGCCAGCTCACCAGCGTTGGCGGGAGGGCCAGAGACCCAGTACTTC. It translates to CASSPALAGGPETQYF.

This chain joins TRBV20-1 and TRBJ2-1; unclear D gene. The germline CDR1 and CDR2 sequences are DFQATT and SNEGSKA (reference sequence). This CDR3 is 11 amino acids long. The V end lost 6 bases, the J end lost 9 bases, and 12 bases lay between the germline ends. In nucleotides, the CDR3 is TGCAGTGCACGACCCGAAGGTGAGCAGTTCTTC. It translates to CSARPEGEQFF.

This clone was seen a handful of times. The rearrangement uses TRBV9 and TRBJ1-5, with unresolved D. Trimming pared 1 base from V and 7 bases from J, leaving 12 bases between. CDR1 is SGDLS, CDR2 YYNGEE, per germline. This CDR3 comprises 14 residues. CDR3 sequence (DNA): TGTGCCAGCAGCGTAACCCCGGAGGGACAGCCCCAGCATTTT. Its translation: CASSVTPEGQPQHF.

The table lists this clone with a count of one. V is TRBV7-3 and J is TRBJ2-1; 9 bases line up with TRBD2. In germline, CDR1 is SGHTA, CDR2 FQGTGA. This CDR3 has 13 amino acids. The ends lost 5 bases at V and 8 bases at J; junction bases unmatched: 4. In DNA form, the CDR3 reads TGTGCCAGCAGCACCGGGACTAGCTATGAGCAGTTCTTC. Its protein is CASSTGTSYEQFF.

The V and J genes are TRBV6-6 and TRBJ1-1; D perhaps matches TRBD1 (6 bases). Germline V gene sequence: CDR1 MNHNY, CDR2 SVGAGI (reference sequence). The V end was cut by 2 bases, the J end by 12 bases, with 10 bases between. This CDR3 has 11 residues. In DNA form, the CDR3 reads TGTGCCAGCAGTTACCAGGGGATCCCTTTCTTT. Residues: CASSYQGIPFF.

The chain couples TRBV11-2 to TRBJ2-1; no clear D. The V gene lost 5 bases and the J gene lost 6 bases, with 8 bases spanning the gap. Germline CDR1 is SGHAT and CDR2 is FQNNGV. CDR3 length: 12 residues. Here the CDR3 DNA reads TGTGCCAGCAGCCCTACGCTCAATGAGCAGTTCTTC. Encoded protein: CASSPTLNEQFF.

This clone was counted between two and nine times. The rearrangement joins TRBV10-2 to TRBJ2-1; D not resolved. V lost 4 bases, J lost 3 bases, and 16 bases lay in between. Germline V gene data show CDR1 as WSHSY and CDR2 as SAAADI. The CDR3 contains 16 residues. CDR3: CASSATTEPGYNEQFF. The CDR3 coding sequence is TGCGCCAGCAGTGCCACAACAGAACCGGGCTACAATGAGCAGTTCTTC.

The V call is TRBV5-8, the J call TRBJ1-1; weak D call: TRBD1 (6 bases). The CDR3 loop spans 15 amino acids. CDR1 SGHTS and CDR2 YDEGEE come from the germline V gene. The V gene lost 3 bases and the J gene lost 2 bases, with 14 bases spanning the gap. This CDR3 is CASSSPGTTNTEAFF. In DNA, the CDR3 is TGTGCCAGCAGCTCGCCCGGGACAACTAACACTGAAGCTTTCTTT.

This clone has only a few counts. Other DNA sequences of this sample code for an identical CDR3. The gene calls are TRBV30 and TRBJ1-5; no firm D call. V was pared by 0 bases and J by 3 bases, with 12 bases between. The CDR3 runs to 15 residues. In germline, CDR1 is GTSNPN, CDR2 SVGIG (reference sequence). The CDR3 region is CAWSVVGRNNQPQHF. The CDR3 DNA sequence: TGTGCCTGGAGTGTAGTTGGGCGGAACAATCAGCCCCAGCATTTT.

The chain links TRBV5-4 to TRBJ2-1; D is uncertain. CDR3 length equals 15 residues. Between the trimmed V and J ends, which lost 3 bases and 4 bases, there was a span of 14 bases. The germline V gene encodes CDR1 SGHNT and CDR2 YYREEE (reference sequence). The CDR3 nucleotides are TGTGCCAGCAGCTCGGACCCCGGACCATACAATGAGCAGTTCTTC. Residues: CASSSDPGPYNEQFF.